This TCR beta chain was documented in a study of immune evolution from preneoplasia to lung adenocarcinoma. Study results and caveats: Later-stage lesions seemingly showed higher T cell density and diversity than normal lung. From normal lung to invasive adenocarcinoma, top clone frequencies appeared to decrease.

Trimming at V came to 4 bases and at J to 7 bases, leaving 12 bases not matched to a gene. CDR1 and CDR2 from the germline V gene are SGHNT and YYREEE (reference sequence). The CDR3 extends over 17 amino acids. The table came from immunoSEQ multiplex PCR; TCRdb's copy has only in-frame clones and leaves some out. The sample consists of some 14,000 clones, approximately 80% of them appearing once. In the case of this clone: As yet, its antigen is unknown. Other DNA variants within this sample encode the same CDR3.

Two lung cancer pathologists independently confirmed each histologic diagnosis. Premalignant or tumor cells were enriched by macro-dissection after pathologic assessment. The receptor comes from a person in their 70s with lung adenocarcinoma. The chain recombines TRBV5-4 with TRBJ2-1, with TRBD2 matching 12 bases. The sample taken for sequencing was FFPE minimally invasive lung adenocarcinoma tissue. The CDR3 reads CASSLPAGTSGLNEQFF. CDR3 coding DNA: TGTGCCAGCAGCCTGCCTGCCGGGACTAGCGGGCTGAATGAGCAGTTCTTC.